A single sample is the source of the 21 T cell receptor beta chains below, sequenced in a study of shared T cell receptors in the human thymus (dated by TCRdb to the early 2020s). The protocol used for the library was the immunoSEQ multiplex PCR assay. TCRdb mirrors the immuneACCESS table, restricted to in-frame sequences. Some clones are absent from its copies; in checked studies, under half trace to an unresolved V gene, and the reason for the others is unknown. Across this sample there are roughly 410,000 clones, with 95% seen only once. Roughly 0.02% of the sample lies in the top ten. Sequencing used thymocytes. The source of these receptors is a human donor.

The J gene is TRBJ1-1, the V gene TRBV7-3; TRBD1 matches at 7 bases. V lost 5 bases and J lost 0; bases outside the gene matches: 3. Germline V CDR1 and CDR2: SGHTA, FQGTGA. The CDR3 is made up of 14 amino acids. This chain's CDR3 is CASSMGQMNTEAFF. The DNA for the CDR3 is TGTGCCAGCAGCATGGGACAGATGAACACTGAAGCTTTCTTT.

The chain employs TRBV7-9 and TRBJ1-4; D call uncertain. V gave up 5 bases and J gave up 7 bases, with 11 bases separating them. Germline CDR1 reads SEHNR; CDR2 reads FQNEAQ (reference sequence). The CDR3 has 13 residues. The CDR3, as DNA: TGTGCCAGCAGCAAAACCTCGGGTGAAAAACTGTTTTTT. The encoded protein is CASSKTSGEKLFF.

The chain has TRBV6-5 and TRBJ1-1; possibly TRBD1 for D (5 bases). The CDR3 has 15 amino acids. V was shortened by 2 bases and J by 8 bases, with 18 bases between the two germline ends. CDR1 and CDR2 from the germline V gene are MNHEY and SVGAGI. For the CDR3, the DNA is TGTGCCAGCAGTTACGGGTGGGGGACCCTAGAGGAAGCTTTCTTT. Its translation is CASSYGWGTLEEAFF.

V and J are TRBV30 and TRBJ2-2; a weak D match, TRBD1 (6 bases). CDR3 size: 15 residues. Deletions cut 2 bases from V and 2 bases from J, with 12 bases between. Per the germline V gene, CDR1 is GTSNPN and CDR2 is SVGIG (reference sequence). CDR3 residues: CAWSPRTDNTGELFF. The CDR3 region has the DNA TGTGCCTGGAGTCCGAGGACAGACAACACCGGGGAGCTGTTTTTT.

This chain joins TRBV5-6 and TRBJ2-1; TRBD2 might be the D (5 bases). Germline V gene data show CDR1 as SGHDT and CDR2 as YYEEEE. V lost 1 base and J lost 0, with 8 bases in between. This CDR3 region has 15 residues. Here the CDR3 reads CASSLRGSSYNEQFF. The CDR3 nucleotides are TGTGCCAGCAGCTTGAGAGGGAGCTCCTACAATGAGCAGTTCTTC.

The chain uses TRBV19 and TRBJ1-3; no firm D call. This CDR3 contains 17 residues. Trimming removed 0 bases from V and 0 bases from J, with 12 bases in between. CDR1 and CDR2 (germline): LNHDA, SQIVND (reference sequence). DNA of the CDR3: TGTGCCAGTAGTATAGATCCGGGTACTAGCTCTGGAAACACCATATATTTT. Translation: CASSIDPGTSSGNTIYF.

The CDR3 coding sequence is TGTGCCAGTTCCCGACAGGGACGTGAAAAACTGTTTTTT. Translated: CASSRQGREKLFF. The chain combines TRBV6-5 with TRBJ1-4; 7 bases map to TRBD1. This CDR3 has 13 amino acids. The germline V gene encodes CDR1 MNHEY and CDR2 SVGAGI. V shed 9 bases, J shed 7 bases, and the junction held 8 bases outside the gene matches.

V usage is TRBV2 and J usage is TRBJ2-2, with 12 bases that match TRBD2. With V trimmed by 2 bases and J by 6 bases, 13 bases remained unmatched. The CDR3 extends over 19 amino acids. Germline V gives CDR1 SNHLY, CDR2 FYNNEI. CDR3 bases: TGTGCCAGCAGTGAACTCCCGCTAGCGGGAGGGCTGCCCTCCGGGGAGCTGTTTTTT. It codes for CASSELPLAGGLPSGELFF.

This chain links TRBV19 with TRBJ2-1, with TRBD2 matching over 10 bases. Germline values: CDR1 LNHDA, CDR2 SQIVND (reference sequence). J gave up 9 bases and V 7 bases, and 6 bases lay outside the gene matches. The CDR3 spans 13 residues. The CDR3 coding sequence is TGTGCCAGTAAGAGAGCGGGGGGGTGTGAGCAGTTCTTC. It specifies CASKRAGGCEQFF.

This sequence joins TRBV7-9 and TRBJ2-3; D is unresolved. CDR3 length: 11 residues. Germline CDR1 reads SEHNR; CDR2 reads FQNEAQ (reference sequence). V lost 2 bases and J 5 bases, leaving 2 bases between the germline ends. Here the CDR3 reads CASSLLDTQYF. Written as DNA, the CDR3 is TGTGCCAGCAGCTTATTAGATACGCAGTATTTT.

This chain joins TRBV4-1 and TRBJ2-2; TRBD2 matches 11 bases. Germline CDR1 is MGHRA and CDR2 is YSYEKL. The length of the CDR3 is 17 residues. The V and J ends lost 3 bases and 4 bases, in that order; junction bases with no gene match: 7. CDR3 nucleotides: TGCGCCAGCAGCCACGCTGCCGGGACTAGCGGCACCGGGGAGCTGTTTTTT. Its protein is CASSHAAGTSGTGELFF.

The CDR3 coding sequence is TGTGCCAGCAGCTTAAACCTCAAAAGGGGGGGAAATGAGCAGTTCTTC. Amino acids: CASSLNLKRGGNEQFF. The chain combines TRBV7-3 with TRBJ2-1; perhaps TRBD2 as D (7 bases). The CDR3 runs 16 residues. CDR1 and CDR2 (germline): SGHTA, FQGTGA. V was cut by 1 base and J by 7 bases, with 17 bases left in between. Combining the CDR3 with reference TRBV7-3 and TRBJ2-1 gives the whole variable domain GAGVSQTPSNKVTEKGKYVELRCDPISGHTALYWYRQSLGQGPEFLIYFQGTGAADDSGLPNDRFFAVRPEGSVSTLKIQRTERGDSAVYLCASSLNLKRGGNEQFFGPGTRLTVL.

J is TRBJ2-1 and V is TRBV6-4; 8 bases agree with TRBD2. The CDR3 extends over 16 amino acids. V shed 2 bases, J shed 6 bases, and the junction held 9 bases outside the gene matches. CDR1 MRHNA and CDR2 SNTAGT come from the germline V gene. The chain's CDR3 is CASSDMETSVPNEQFF. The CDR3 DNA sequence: TGTGCCAGCAGTGACATGGAGACTAGCGTACCCAATGAGCAGTTCTTC.

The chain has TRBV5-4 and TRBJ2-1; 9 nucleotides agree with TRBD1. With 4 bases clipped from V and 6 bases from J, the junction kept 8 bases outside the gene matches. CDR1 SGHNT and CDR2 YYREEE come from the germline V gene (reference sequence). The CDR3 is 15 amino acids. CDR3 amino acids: CASSPGQGMVNEQFF. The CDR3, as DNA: TGTGCCAGCAGCCCGGGACAGGGAATGGTCAATGAGCAGTTCTTC.

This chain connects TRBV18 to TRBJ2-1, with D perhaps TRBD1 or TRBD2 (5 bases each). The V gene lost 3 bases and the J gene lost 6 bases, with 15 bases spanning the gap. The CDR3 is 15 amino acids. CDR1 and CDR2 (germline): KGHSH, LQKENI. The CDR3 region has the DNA TGTGCCAGCTCACCCCCGGGACCCTCTGGCAATGAGCAGTTCTTC. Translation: CASSPPGPSGNEQFF.

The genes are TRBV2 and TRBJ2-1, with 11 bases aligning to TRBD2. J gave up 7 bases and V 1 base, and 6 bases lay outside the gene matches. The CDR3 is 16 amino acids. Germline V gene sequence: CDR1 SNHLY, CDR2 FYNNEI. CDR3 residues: CASSEEGASGRNEQFF. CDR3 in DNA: TGTGCCAGCAGTGAAGAGGGGGCTAGCGGGAGGAATGAGCAGTTCTTC.

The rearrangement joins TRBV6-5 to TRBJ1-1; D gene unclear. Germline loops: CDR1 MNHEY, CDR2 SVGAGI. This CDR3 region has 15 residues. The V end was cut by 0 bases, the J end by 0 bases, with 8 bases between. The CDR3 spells CASSYSGILNTEAFF. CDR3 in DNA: TGTGCCAGCAGTTACTCAGGGATATTGAACACTGAAGCTTTCTTT.

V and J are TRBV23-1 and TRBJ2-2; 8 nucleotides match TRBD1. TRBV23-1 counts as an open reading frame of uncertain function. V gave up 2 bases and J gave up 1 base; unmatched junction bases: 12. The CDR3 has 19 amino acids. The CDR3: CASSQTTGVSIWNTGELFF. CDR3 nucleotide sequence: TGCGCCAGCAGTCAAACGACAGGGGTCTCGATTTGGAACACCGGGGAGCTGTTTTTT.

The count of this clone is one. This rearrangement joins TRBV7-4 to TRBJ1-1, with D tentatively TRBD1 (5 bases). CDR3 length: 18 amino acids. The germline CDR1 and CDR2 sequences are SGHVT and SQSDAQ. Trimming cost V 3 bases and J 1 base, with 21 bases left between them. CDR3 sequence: CASSFSRRGEEGNTEAFF. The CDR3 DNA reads TGTGCCAGCAGCTTCAGCCGGAGAGGGGAGGAGGGGAACACTGAAGCTTTCTTT. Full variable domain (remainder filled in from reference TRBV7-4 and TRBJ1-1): GAGVSQSPRYKVAKRGRDVALRCDSISGHVTLYWYRQTLGQGSEVLTYSQSDAQRDKSGRPSGRFSAERPERSVSTLKIQRTEQGDSAVYLCASSFSRRGEEGNTEAFFGQGTRLTVV.

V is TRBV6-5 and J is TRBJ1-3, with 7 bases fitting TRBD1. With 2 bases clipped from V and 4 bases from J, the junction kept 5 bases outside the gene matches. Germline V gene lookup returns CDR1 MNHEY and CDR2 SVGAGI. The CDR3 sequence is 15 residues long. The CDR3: CASSYHQGVGNTIYF. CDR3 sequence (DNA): TGTGCCAGCAGTTACCATCAGGGGGTAGGAAACACCATATATTTT.

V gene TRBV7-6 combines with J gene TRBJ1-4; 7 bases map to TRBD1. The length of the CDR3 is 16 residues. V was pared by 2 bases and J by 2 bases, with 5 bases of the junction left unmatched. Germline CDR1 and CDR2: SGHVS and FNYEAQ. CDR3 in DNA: TGTGCCAGCAGCTTATATGGGGGACAGACTAATGAAAAACTGTTTTTT. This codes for CASSLYGGQTNEKLFF.